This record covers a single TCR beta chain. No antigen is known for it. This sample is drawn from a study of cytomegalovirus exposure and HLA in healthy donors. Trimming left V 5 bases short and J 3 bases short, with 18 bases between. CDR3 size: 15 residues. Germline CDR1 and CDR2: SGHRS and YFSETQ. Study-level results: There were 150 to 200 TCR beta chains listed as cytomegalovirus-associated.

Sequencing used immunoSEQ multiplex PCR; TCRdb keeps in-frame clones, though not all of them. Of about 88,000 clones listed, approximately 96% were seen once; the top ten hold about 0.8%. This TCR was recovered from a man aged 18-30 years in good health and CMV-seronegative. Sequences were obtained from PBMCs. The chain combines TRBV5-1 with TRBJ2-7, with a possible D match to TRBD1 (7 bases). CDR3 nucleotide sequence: TGCGCCAGCAGGGCGGGACAGCCAGAGTTCTACGAGCAGTACTTC. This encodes CASRAGQPEFYEQYF.